The 17 T cell receptor beta chains below come from one sample, sequenced in a study of human T cells and chemical hapten exposure. TCRdb re-called the RACE reads through MiXCR, storing one row per CDR3 protein. The table has 95,000 to 150,000 distinct CDR3 sequences, over 9% seen once. This sample's time point: patch test 3, about 24 weeks after DPC sensitization. Treatment noted: therapeutic diphenylcyclopropenone sensitization with weekly scalp DPC. The specimen was whole blood, collected in connection with sensitization to the hapten diphenylcyclopropenone (DPC). The receptors here all came from a woman aged 45-65 years with alopecia areata. Some clones in this sample may be carry-over from other donors' samples.

The J gene is TRBJ2-1, the V gene TRBV20-1, with TRBD1 matching 7 bases. V shed 6 bases, J shed 7 bases, and the junction held 15 bases outside the gene matches. The V gene's germline CDR1 is DFQATT and CDR2 SNEGSKA (reference sequence). The CDR3 consists of 15 residues. In DNA form, the CDR3 reads TGCAGTGCCGAAAACCGACAGGGTGGGGTAAATGAGCAGTTCTTC. Translated: CSAENRQGGVNEQFF.

This clonotype was counted a few times. V and J are TRBV7-9 and TRBJ1-6, with D maybe TRBD1 (6 bases). Trimming stripped 5 bases from V and 14 bases from J, with 10 bases between. There are 11 residues in the CDR3. CDR1 SEHNR and CDR2 FQNEAQ come from the germline V gene (reference sequence). The CDR3: CASSRGLALHF. DNA for the CDR3: TGTGCCAGCAGCCGGGGGCTAGCCCTCCACTTT.

The gene calls are TRBV11-1 and TRBJ1-6, with TRBD1 identical over 8 bases. Germline V gene data show CDR1 as SGHAT and CDR2 as FQDESV (reference sequence). This CDR3 is 16 amino acids long. The J segment lost 13 bases and the V segment lost 5 bases, leaving 16 bases of the junction unmatched. The CDR3 nucleotides are TGTGCCAGCAGCATAAAATCTCCAGGGGGCTCGACGCCCCTCCACTTT. Amino acids: CASSIKSPGGSTPLHF.

This clonotype was counted many times. V usage is TRBV28 and J usage is TRBJ2-7, with a tentative D call TRBD2 (6 bases). The V end was cut by 2 bases, the J end by 0 bases, with 14 bases between. CDR1 MDHEN and CDR2 SYDVKM come from the germline V gene. This CDR3 has 16 residues. The chain's CDR3 is CASSLPPFGSSYEQYF. In nucleotides, the CDR3 is TGTGCCAGCAGTTTACCCCCCTTCGGGAGCTCCTACGAGCAGTACTTC.

Points on this clonotype: A read error may explain this, as a much larger clone is one base away. The chain couples TRBV14 to TRBJ2-1; D unclear. CDR1 is SGHDN, CDR2 FVKESK, per germline. CDR3 length: 13 amino acids. CDR3 DNA: TGTGTCAGCAGCCAAGATATTATCAATGAGCAGTTCTTC. Its translation: CVSSQDIINEQFF.

The V call is TRBV5-6, the J call TRBJ2-1; TRBD2 is a possible D gene (6 bases). The CDR3 sequence is 14 residues long. V was shortened by 3 bases and J by 10 bases, with 17 bases between the two germline ends. Germline V gene data show CDR1 as SGHDT and CDR2 as YYEEEE. The CDR3 bases are TGTGCCAGCAGCTGGGATGGGACTCTCGGGGAGCAGTTCTTC. Translated, it gives CASSWDGTLGEQFF. Using reference TRBV5-6 and TRBJ2-1 for the parts outside the CDR3, the full variable domain is DAGVTQSPTHLIKTRGQQVTLRCSPKSGHDTVSWYQQALGQGPQFIFQYYEEEERQRGNFPDRFSGHQFPNYSSELNVNALLLGDSALYLCASSWDGTLGEQFFGPGTRLTVL.

This chain uses TRBV7-9 with TRBJ1-5; a weak D match, TRBD1 (6 bases). Per germline, CDR1 SEHNR and CDR2 FQNEAQ (reference sequence). This CDR3 is built from 15 residues. The ends were cut back, 4 bases at V and 1 base at J, with 11 bases in the middle. The chain's CDR3 is CASSSNQGSNQPQHF. CDR3 DNA: TGTGCCAGCAGCTCCAACCAGGGGAGCAATCAGCCCCAGCATTTT. Using reference TRBV7-9 and TRBJ1-5 for the parts outside the CDR3, the full variable domain is DTGVSQNPRHKITKRGQNVTFRCDPISEHNRLYWYRQTLGQGPEFLTYFQNEAQLEKSRLLSDRFSAERPKGSFSTLEIQRTEQGDSAMYLCASSSNQGSNQPQHFGDGTRLSIL.

The rearrangement uses TRBV29-1 and TRBJ1-3; D not resolved. Germline CDR1 reads SQVTM; CDR2 reads ANQGSEA. CDR3 size: 15 residues. V gave up 6 bases and J gave up 2 bases, with 17 bases separating them. CDR3 nucleotide sequence: TGCAGCGTGGGAACGGACGGAAAGACTGGAAACACCATATATTTT. It specifies CSVGTDGKTGNTIYF.

V is TRBV10-3 and J is TRBJ2-7; D might be TRBD1 (6 bases). The germline CDR1 and CDR2 sequences are ENHRY and SYGVKD. The V gene lost 6 bases and the J gene lost 1 base, with 10 bases spanning the gap. This CDR3 has 13 residues. CDR3 region: CAISQQGSYEQYF. Written as DNA, the CDR3 is TGTGCCATCAGCCAACAGGGATCCTACGAGCAGTACTTC.

The J gene is TRBJ2-2, the V gene TRBV5-1, with D possibly matching TRBD1 (6 bases). The CDR3 consists of 15 residues. V was cut by 3 bases and J by 0 bases, with 9 bases left in between. Germline CDR1 and CDR2: SGHRS and YFSETQ. Here the CDR3 DNA reads TGCGCCAGCAGCTCGACAGGTTCGAACACCGGGGAGCTGTTTTTT. Its translation is CASSSTGSNTGELFF.

This clonotype was seen a handful of times. The J gene is TRBJ1-4, the V gene TRBV20-1; no firm D call. V lost 5 bases, J lost 0 bases, and 7 bases lay in between. The CDR3 totals 13 residues. In germline, CDR1 is DFQATT, CDR2 SNEGSKA (reference sequence). Here the CDR3 DNA reads TGCAGTGCTCCAGCCGCAACTAATGAAAAACTGTTTTTT. Residues: CSAPAATNEKLFF.

This clonotype has a count of ten or more. The DNA of the CDR3 is TGTGCCAGCAGCCAGGACGGCTATAGCAATCAGCCCCAGCATTTT. Translating gives CASSQDGYSNQPQHF. V usage is TRBV7-2 and J usage is TRBJ1-5, with D uncertain. Trimming removed 5 bases from V and 0 bases from J, with 11 bases in between. Germline V CDR1 and CDR2: SGHTA, FQGNSA. This CDR3 comprises 15 residues.

The table lists this clonotype with a few counts. This rearrangement joins TRBV19 to TRBJ1-5; TRBD1 agrees at 12 bases. The germline gives CDR1 LNHDA, CDR2 SQIVND (reference sequence). This CDR3 comprises 19 residues. The J segment lost 2 bases and the V segment lost 2 bases, leaving 10 bases of the junction unmatched. The CDR3 coding sequence is TGTGCCAGTAGTATATATGGGGGACAGGGGGCGCATGGCAATCAGCCCCAGCATTTT. It yields the protein CASSIYGGQGAHGNQPQHF. Looking up the rest from reference TRBV19 and TRBJ1-5 gives the full variable domain: DGGITQSPKYLFRKEGQNVTLSCEQNLNHDAMYWYRQDPGQGLRLIYYSQIVNDFQKGDIAEGYSVSREKKESFPLTVTSAQKNPTAFYLCASSIYGGQGAHGNQPQHFGDGTRLSIL.

At least ten counts were recorded for this clonotype. The CDR3 is CSARDSGGFYEQYF. DNA of the CDR3: TGCAGTGCTAGAGATAGCGGGGGGTTCTACGAGCAGTACTTC. The chain links TRBV20-1 to TRBJ2-7; TRBD2 agrees at 10 bases. The CDR3 covers 14 residues. Per germline, CDR1 DFQATT and CDR2 SNEGSKA (reference sequence). With V trimmed by 0 bases and J by 3 bases, 2 bases remained unmatched.

This sequence joins TRBV12-3 or TRBV12-4 and TRBJ2-7; 11 nucleotides match TRBD2. The CDR3 is 15 residues long. Trimming cost V 6 bases and J 3 bases; bases outside gene matches: 7. CDR3 sequence reads: CASSLAGGDRYEQYF. The CDR3 nucleotides are TGTGCCAGCAGCCTAGCGGGGGGAGACCGCTACGAGCAGTACTTC.

CDR3 nucleotide sequence: TGTGCCGGGGGACCGGCCTCTGGAAACACCATATATTTT. Translation gives CAGGPASGNTIYF. The chain combines TRBV7-2 with TRBJ1-3; the D gene is possibly TRBD1 (5 bases). This CDR3 is built from 13 residues. Germline V gene data show CDR1 as SGHTA and CDR2 as FQGNSA. V dropped 11 bases and J dropped 0 bases, with 11 bases sitting between them.

This clonotype was counted at least ten times. The chain combines TRBV12-3 or TRBV12-4 with TRBJ1-6; D may be TRBD1 (6 bases). V gave up 6 bases and J gave up 6 bases, with 15 bases separating them. The CDR3 is 15 residues long. DNA for the CDR3: TGTGCCAGCAGCACACAGGGTGGCCCTAATTCACCCCTCCACTTT. Encoded protein: CASSTQGGPNSPLHF.